The T cell receptor beta chain under discussion was sequenced for a study of T cell repertoires in cytomegalovirus infection. CDR3 length: 16 amino acids. Trimming took off 3 bases at V and 0 bases at J, with 14 bases between the two ends. Germline values: CDR1 MNHNS, CDR2 SASEGT. A remark on this clonotype: Its antigen remains unknown.

MiXCR was run by TCRdb on the reads, yielding one entry per CDR3 protein. The sample lists hundreds of thousands of distinct CDR3 sequences, less than 35% seen once, with around 12% in the top ten. The gene calls are TRBV6-1 and TRBJ1-1; D may be TRBD1 (6 bases). The receptor comes from a human donor in good health (CMV status not recorded). Some clones in this sample may be carry-over from other donors' samples. The sample consisted of cultured CD8+ T cells from PBMCs, taken from culture after CMV antigen stimulation. The CDR3 sequence is CASSDTNRVVNTEAFF. The CDR3 nucleotides are TGTGCCAGCAGTGACACCAACAGGGTAGTGAACACTGAAGCTTTCTTT.